This TCR beta chain was identified in a study of cytomegalovirus exposure and HLA in healthy donors. Researchers ran the PCR with 60 Vbeta and 13 Jbeta primers. The method was immunoSEQ multiplex PCR; TCRdb's version includes in-frame clones alone and lacks a portion of them. This sample has 50,000 to 70,000 clones, with roughly 80% found just once. This clone was picked up a small number of times. What it binds is unknown. CDR1 and CDR2 from the germline V gene are MNHNS and SASEGT. With 2 bases removed from V and 8 bases from J, the gap between germline ends came to 12 bases. The CDR3 covers 14 residues. Whole-study results and caveats: Most TCR sequences proved rare, with some public TCRs found in many donors. It was shown in a later analysis that HLA-associated TCR beta chains were more clonally expanded than other, equally common chains. A likely sequencing artifact accounted for one observed cluster of highly shared sequence variants. Across donors, sequencing depth was assumed by presence/absence analyses to be roughly uniform.

The chain uses TRBV6-1 and TRBJ1-4; D is unresolved. Sequencing used PBMCs. The sequence derives from a girl aged 10 to 17 in good health and CMV-seropositive. The CDR3 protein is CASSERGRGEKLFF. CDR3 DNA: TGTGCCAGCAGTGAACGAGGTCGTGGGGAAAAACTGTTTTTT.